This T cell receptor beta chain was identified during a study of blood T cell repertoires in COVID-19. On the study more broadly: The United States, Italy and Spain were the sources of the acute and convalescent COVID-19 samples.

This clone has only a few counts. Data came from immunoSEQ multiplex PCR; TCRdb stores just in-frame clones and leaves some out. The table records around 180,000 clones, about four fifths of them present only once. The CDR3 runs to 13 residues. Losses at the gene ends were 6 bases for V and 6 bases for J; bases not matched to a gene: 8. Germline V CDR1 and CDR2: MDHEN, SYDVKM. The sequenced material came from peripheral blood. J is TRBJ2-7 and V is TRBV28; 7 bases are shared with TRBD1. This TCR derives from a woman at least 80 years old with COVID-19, enrolled during active disease. The CDR3 protein is CASRGGPGGEQYF. The CDR3 region has the DNA TGTGCCAGCAGAGGGGGCCCCGGAGGCGAGCAGTACTTC.